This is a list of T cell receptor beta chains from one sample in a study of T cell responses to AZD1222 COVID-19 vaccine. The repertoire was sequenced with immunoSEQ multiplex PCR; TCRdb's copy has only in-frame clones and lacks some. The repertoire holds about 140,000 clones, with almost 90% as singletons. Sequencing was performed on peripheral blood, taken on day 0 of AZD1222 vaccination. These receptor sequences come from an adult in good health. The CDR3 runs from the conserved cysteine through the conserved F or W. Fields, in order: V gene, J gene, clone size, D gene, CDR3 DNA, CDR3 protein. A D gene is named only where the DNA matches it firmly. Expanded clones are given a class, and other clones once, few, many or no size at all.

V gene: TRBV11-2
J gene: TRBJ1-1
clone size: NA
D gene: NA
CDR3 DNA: TGTGCCAGCAGCTTAGATTCGGGAGTGACTGAAGCTTTCTTT
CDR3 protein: CASSLDSGVTEAFF

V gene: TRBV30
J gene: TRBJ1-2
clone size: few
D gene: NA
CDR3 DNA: TGTGCCTGGAGTGCACGACGCCGATCGACGGGGTATGGCTACACCTTC
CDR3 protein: CAWSARRRSTGYGYTF

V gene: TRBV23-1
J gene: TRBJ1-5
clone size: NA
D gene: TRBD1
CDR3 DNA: TGCGCCAGCAGTCCCTGGGACAGGGGTGATCAGCCCCAGCATTTT
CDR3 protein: CASSPWDRGDQPQHF

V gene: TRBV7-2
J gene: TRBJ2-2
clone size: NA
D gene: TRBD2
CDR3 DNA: TGTGCCAGCAGCCCGATAGCGGGAGCCGGGGAGCTGTTTTTT
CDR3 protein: CASSPIAGAGELFF

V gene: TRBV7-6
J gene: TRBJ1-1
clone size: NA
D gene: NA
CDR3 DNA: TGTGCCAGCAGCTTAGCTCAGGGTTCTAACACTGAAGCTTTCTTT
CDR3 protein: CASSLAQGSNTEAFF

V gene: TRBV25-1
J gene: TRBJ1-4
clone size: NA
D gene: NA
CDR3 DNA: TGTGCCAGCAGTGAATTTACAGGGAAAGAAAAACTGTTTTTT
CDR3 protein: CASSEFTGKEKLFF

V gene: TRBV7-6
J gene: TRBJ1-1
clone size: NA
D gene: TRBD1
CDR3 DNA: TGTGCCAGCAGCGATGACAGGGCTCGGAACACTGAAGCTTTCTTT
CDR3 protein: CASSDDRARNTEAFF

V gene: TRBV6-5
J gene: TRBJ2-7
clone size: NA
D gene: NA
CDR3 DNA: TGTGCCAGCAAGACCCGGCGGAGTACCTACGAGCAGTACTTC
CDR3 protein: CASKTRRSTYEQYF

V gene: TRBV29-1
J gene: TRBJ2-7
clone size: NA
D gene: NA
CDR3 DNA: TGCAGCGTTGAGGGCGGCCTAGCCGGCGAGCAGTACTTC
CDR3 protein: CSVEGGLAGEQYF

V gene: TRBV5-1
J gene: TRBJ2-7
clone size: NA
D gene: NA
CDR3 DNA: TGCGCCAGCAGCCACACGGGACGGACCTACGAGCAGTACTTC
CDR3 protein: CASSHTGRTYEQYF

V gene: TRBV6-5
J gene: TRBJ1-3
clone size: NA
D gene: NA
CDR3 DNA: TGTGCCAGCAGCCCCGGGGGGTCTGGAAACACCATATATTTT
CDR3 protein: CASSPGGSGNTIYF

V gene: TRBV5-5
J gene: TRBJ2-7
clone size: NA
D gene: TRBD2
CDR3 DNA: TGTGCCAGCAGTGGGGGACTAGCGGGAGACATCTACGAGCAGTACTTC
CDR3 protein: CASSGGLAGDIYEQYF

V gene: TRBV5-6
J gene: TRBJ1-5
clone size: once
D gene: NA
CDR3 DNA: TGTGCCAGCAGCCCCTCCGGGAGGAATCAGCCCCAGCATTTT
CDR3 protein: CASSPSGRNQPQHF

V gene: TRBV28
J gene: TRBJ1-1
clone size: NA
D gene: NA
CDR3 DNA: TGTGCCAGCAGCGTGACCGTTCATGAAGCTTTCTTT
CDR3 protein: CASSVTVHEAFF

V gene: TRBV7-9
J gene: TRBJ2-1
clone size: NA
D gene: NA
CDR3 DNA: TGTGCCAGCAGCTTAGCGGGCTCCTACAATGAGCAGTTCTTC
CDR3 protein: CASSLAGSYNEQFF

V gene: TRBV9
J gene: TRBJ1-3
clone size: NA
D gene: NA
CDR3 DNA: TGTGCCAGCAGTCGGACAACCGGAAACACCATATATTTT
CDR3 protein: CASSRTTGNTIYF

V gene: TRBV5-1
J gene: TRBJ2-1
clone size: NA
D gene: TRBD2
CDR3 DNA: TGCGCCAGCAGCGCGACACTAGCGGGAGGGCCTAAATACGCCGACAATGAGCAGTTCTTC
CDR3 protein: CASSATLAGGPKYADNEQFF

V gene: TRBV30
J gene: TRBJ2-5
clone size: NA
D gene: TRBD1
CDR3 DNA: TGTGCCTGCAACACAGGGGGAGAGACCCAGTACTTC
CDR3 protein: CACNTGGETQYF

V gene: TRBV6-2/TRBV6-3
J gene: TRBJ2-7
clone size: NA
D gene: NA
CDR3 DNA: TGTGCCAGCAGTTACTACCACGTCTCCTACGAGCAGTACTTC
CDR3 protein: CASSYYHVSYEQYF

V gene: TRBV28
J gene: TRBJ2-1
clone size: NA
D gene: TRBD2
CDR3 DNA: TGTGCCAGCAGTTTATTGGCTAGCGGACTATACAATGAGCAGTTCTTC
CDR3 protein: CASSLLASGLYNEQFF

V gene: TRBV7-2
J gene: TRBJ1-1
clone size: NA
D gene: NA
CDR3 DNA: TGTGCCAGCAGCCAGCGCAGCACTGAAGCTTTCTTT
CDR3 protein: CASSQRSTEAFF

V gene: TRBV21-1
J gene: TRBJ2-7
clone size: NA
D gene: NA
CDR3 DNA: TGTGCCAGCAGTCTTTTGCGGGAGGGCCTACGCGAGCAGTACTTC
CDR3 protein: CASSLLREGLREQYF

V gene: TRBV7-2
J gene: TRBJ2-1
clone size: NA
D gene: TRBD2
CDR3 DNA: TGTGCCAGCAGCCCCCCGGGACTACCCGGGTTCAATGAGCAGTTCTTC
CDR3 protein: CASSPPGLPGFNEQFF

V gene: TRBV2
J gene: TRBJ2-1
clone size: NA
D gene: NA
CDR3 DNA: TGTGCCAGCCTCCAGGGTATTGGTGGTGAGCAGTTCTTC
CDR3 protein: CASLQGIGGEQFF

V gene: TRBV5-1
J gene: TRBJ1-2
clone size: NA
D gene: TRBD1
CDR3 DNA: TGCGCCAGCAGCTTGGGGACAGGCGGGGTTCTCGGCTACACCTTC
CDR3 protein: CASSLGTGGVLGYTF

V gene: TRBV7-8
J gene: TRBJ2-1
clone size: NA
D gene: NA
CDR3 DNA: TGTGCCAGCAGCCGGGTCTTCAGTATGAATGAGCAGTTCTTC
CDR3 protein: CASSRVFSMNEQFF

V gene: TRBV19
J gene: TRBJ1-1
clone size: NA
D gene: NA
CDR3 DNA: TGTGCCACATCCGTAGGGGGGTACACTGAAGCTTTCTTT
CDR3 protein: CATSVGGYTEAFF

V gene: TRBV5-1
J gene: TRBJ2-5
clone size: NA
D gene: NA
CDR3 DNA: TGCGCCAGCAGCCTTCGAGGGGATTTTGTGGAGACCCAGTACTTC
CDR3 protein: CASSLRGDFVETQYF

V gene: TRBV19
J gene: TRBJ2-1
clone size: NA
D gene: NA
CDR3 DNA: TGTGCCAGTAGTATAGGGCCTGATCCGTACAATGAGCAGTTCTTC
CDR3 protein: CASSIGPDPYNEQFF

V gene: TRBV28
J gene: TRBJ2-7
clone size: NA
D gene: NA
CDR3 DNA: TGTGCCAGCAGGACCCGAGGGGGAGTTCCCTCCTACGAGCAGTACTTC
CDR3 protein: CASRTRGGVPSYEQYF

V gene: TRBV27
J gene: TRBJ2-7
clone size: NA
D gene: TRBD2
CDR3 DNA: TGTGCCAGCAGTCAAACTAGCGGGAGTATATACGAGCAGTACTTC
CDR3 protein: CASSQTSGSIYEQYF

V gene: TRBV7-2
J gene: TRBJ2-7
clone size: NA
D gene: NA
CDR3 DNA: TGTGCCAGCAGCCGCGGTAGGGTCTCCTACGAGCAGTACTTC
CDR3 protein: CASSRGRVSYEQYF

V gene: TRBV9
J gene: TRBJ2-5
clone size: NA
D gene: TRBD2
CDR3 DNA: TGTGCCAGCAGCGTAGGAACTAGCGGGACCCAAGAGACCCAGTACTTC
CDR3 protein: CASSVGTSGTQETQYF

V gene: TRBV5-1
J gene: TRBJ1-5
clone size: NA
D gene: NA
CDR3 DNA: TGCGCCAGCAGCCCGGACGCGGGTCATCAGCCCCAGCATTTT
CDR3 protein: CASSPDAGHQPQHF

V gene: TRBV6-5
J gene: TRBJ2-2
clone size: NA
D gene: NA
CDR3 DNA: TGTGCCAGCAGTAACCTCCCGGGGGACACCGGGGAGCTGTTTTTT
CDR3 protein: CASSNLPGDTGELFF

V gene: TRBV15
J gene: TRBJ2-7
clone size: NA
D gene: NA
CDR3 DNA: TGTGCCACCAGCAGAGGACGGTCCTACGAGCAGTACTTC
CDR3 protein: CATSRGRSYEQYF

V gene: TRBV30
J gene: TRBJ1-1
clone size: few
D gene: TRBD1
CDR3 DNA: TGTGCCTGGAGTGTAGGACAGGTAGCTTTCTTT
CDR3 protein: CAWSVGQVAFF

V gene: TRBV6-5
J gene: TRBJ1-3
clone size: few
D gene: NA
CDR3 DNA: TGTGCCAGCAGTTCCACTGGAAACACCATATATTTT
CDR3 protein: CASSSTGNTIYF

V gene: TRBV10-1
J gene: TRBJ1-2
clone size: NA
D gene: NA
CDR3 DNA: TGCGCCAGCAGTGAGTCACCCTGGGGACCATATGGCTACACCTTC
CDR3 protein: CASSESPWGPYGYTF